The rows below give T cell receptor beta chains drawn from one sample of a study of T cell responses to AZD1222 COVID-19 vaccine. Assay: immunoSEQ multiplex PCR; the TCRdb copy retains only in-frame clones and omits some. Among 100,000 to 130,000 clones listed, roughly 87% were seen once. The sample here was peripheral blood, taken on day 0 of MenACWY control vaccination. The receptor set was obtained from an adult in good health. Both conserved end residues are part of each CDR3. The D gene is left open where the match is weak. Not all rows give a size; the values are once, few, many and, for expanded clones, a class.

TRBJ1-1 . TRBD1 TRBV18 TGTGCCAGCGTAGGACCGGGACAGGGGAACACTGAAGCTTTCTTT CASVGPGQGNTEAFF
TRBJ1-6 . . TRBV7-9 TGTGCCAGCAGCTTAGGCCCGGACCTTCTCCACTTT CASSLGPDLLHF
TRBJ2-7 . TRBD1 TRBV5-1 TGCGCCAGCAGCCCGCCGGGACAGGGTTACGAGCAGTACTTC CASSPPGQGYEQYF
TRBJ2-5 . . TRBV4-1 TGCGCCAGCAGGTCGGGGCAGTGGGGCAAAGAGACCCAGTACTTC CASRSGQWGKETQYF
TRBJ1-1 . TRBD1 TRBV6-2/TRBV6-3 TGTGCCAGCAGCCCCCATCTCAGACAGGGAGAAGCTTTCTTT CASSPHLRQGEAFF
TRBJ2-7 few TRBD1 TRBV5-4 TGTGCCAGCAGCGCGAAAGGGGGACAGGGCGCCGAGCAGTACTTC CASSAKGGQGAEQYF
TRBJ1-1 . TRBD1 TRBV5-1 TGCGCCAGCAGGACCGGGACAGGTCGGAAAGCTTTCTTT CASRTGTGRKAFF
TRBJ1-1 . TRBD1 TRBV18 TGTGCCAGCTCACAGGCACAGGGGAGGTACACTGAAGCTTTCTTT CASSQAQGRYTEAFF
TRBJ2-2 once . TRBV5-1 TGCGCCAGCGGACTCCCGGAGTCCATGAACACCGGGGAGCTGTTTTTT CASGLPESMNTGELFF
TRBJ1-5 . . TRBV27 TGTGCCAGCAGTCCCCGGGACGAGTACAATCAGCCCCAGCATTTT CASSPRDEYNQPQHF
TRBJ2-7 . TRBD1 TRBV15 TGTGCCACCAGAAGGGACAGGGAATACGAGCAGTACTTC CATRRDREYEQYF